One sample yielded the 2 T cell receptor beta chains listed below, sequenced in a study of neurological immune-mediated disorders. Each CDR3 protein gets one entry after TCRdb re-called the 5' RACE reads with MiXCR. The sample lists about 38,000 distinct CDR3 sequences; 8.5% to 14% were seen once. The time point here: technical triplicate 1. Sequenced: PBMCs. All receptors derive from a man aged 60-69 years with HTLV-1-associated myelopathy (HAM/TSP).

The sample holds many counts of this clonotype. The rearrangement links TRBV5-1 to TRBJ2-6, with a possible D match to TRBD2 (5 bases). The CDR3 runs to 18 residues. V dropped 4 bases and J dropped 1 base, with 18 bases sitting between them. CDR1 is SGHRS, CDR2 YFSETQ, per germline. The CDR3 here is CASSPRRTPDSGANVLTF. CDR3 in DNA: TGCGCCAGCAGCCCCCGTCGGACTCCGGATTCTGGGGCCAACGTCCTGACTTTC.

The chain combines TRBV28 with TRBJ2-7, with TRBD1 matching 7 bases. J was trimmed by 6 bases and V by 5 bases; bases with no gene match: 10. The CDR3 extends over 14 amino acids. Germline V lookup: CDR1 MDHEN, CDR2 SYDVKM. In DNA, the CDR3 is TGTGCCAGCAGTGATGGGGGACAGATGGCCGAGCAGTACTTC. This sequence encodes CASSDGGQMAEQYF.